This T cell receptor (beta chain) was documented in a study of T cell responses to AZD1222 COVID-19 vaccine. Study-wide results and caveats: Baseline serostatus was positive in only six AZD1222 recipients. Close to half of spike-specific TCRs reportedly recognize unmutated variant regions.

Germline-derived CDR1 and CDR2 are LNHNV and YYDKDF (reference sequence). This CDR3 comprises 19 residues. With V trimmed by 0 bases and J by 2 bases, 12 bases remained unmatched. Comment on this clone: Its antigen is unknown.

Measured with immunoSEQ multiplex PCR; TCRdb has only the in-frame clones, and not every one. The table lists 100,000 or so clones, roughly 89% of them singletons. This specimen was peripheral blood, taken 28 days after the second AZD1222 dose. The sequence came from an adult who received the AZD1222 COVID-19 vaccine. This rearrangement joins TRBV15 to TRBJ2-2; 7 bases fit TRBD2. The CDR3 spells CATSRDQAFGGSNTGELFF. In DNA form, the CDR3 reads TGTGCCACCAGCAGAGATCAGGCCTTTGGCGGGAGTAACACCGGGGAGCTGTTTTTT.